Sequencing of this T cell receptor beta chain was carried out in a study of T cells in Graves' hyperthyroidism and ophthalmopathy. Study information: The initial diagnosis was the point when peripheral blood was collected, ahead of any treatment. General study points: Ophthalmopathy and stable hyperthyroidism were told apart by a 13 V-J model.

Among the patients, aged 18 to 65, hyperthyroidism was newly diagnosed and had lasted under 2 months. PBMCs were collected from a 10 ml volume of fresh peripheral blood. RNA transcripts were the template for amplifying TCR beta CDR3 regions. HTBI primers were employed in a first-round RT-PCR of the TCR CDR3. Each CDR3 protein gets one entry after TCRdb re-called the multiplex PCR reads with MiXCR. The repertoire holds around 340,000 distinct CDR3 sequences, with about a sixth as singletons. This clonotype was seen more than once but under ten times. As yet, its antigen is unknown. Sample: blood. The origin of this receptor is a woman in her 30s with Graves' hyperthyroidism that later progressed to Graves' ophthalmopathy.

This CDR3 is CASSLKLLAKNIQYF. For the CDR3, the DNA is TGTGCCAGCAGTTTAAAATTACTAGCCAAAAACATTCAGTACTTC. The chain is built from TRBV28 and TRBJ2-4, with D hard to call. CDR1 and CDR2 (germline): MDHEN, SYDVKM. The V gene lost 2 bases and the J gene lost 0 bases, with 8 bases spanning the gap. The CDR3 is 15 amino acids.